The 10 T cell receptor beta chains listed next were all sequenced from one sample in a study of cytotoxic CD8 clonotypes in ibrutinib-treated CLL. Sequencing was performed with immunoSEQ multiplex PCR; in TCRdb, only in-frame clones are kept and a portion is missing. The top ten hold about 22% of the sample, which has around 92,000 clones, roughly three quarters seen once. Sequences were derived from PBMCs, sampled after 24 months of ibrutinib treatment. The receptor set was obtained from a human donor with chronic lymphocytic leukemia.

This clone appeared a single time. The rearrangement uses TRBV28 and TRBJ2-5; 8 bases fit TRBD2. CDR1 is MDHEN, CDR2 SYDVKM, per germline. The CDR3 has 14 residues. J gave up 3 bases and V 8 bases, and 8 bases lay outside the gene matches. The CDR3 bases are TGTGCCAGCGGCCGAGGCGGGGGGAAAGAGACCCAGTACTTC. Residues: CASGRGGGKETQYF.

A few counts support this clone. The V gene is TRBV12-2, the J gene TRBJ1-5; no DNA check was done on the table's D call, TRBD1. TRBV12-2 is noted as a pseudogene. This CDR3 is 14 amino acids long. CDR3 coding DNA: TGTGCAAGTCGCTTAGCAGGGGGCGCTCAGCCCCAGCATTTT. It translates to CASRLAGGAQPQHF.

This sequence joins TRBV11-2 and TRBJ2-5, with D possibly being TRBD1 (5 bases). Trimming took off 6 bases at V and 3 bases at J, with 14 bases between the two ends. The CDR3 length is 14 residues. The V gene's germline CDR1 is SGHAT and CDR2 FQNNGV. CDR3 nucleotides: TGTGCCAGCAGTTTGTATGGGGCAGAAGAGACCCAGTACTTC. Protein: CASSLYGAEETQYF.

J is TRBJ2-7 and V is TRBV27; TRBD2 matches 7 bases. CDR3 length: 15 residues. Trimming removed 3 bases from V and 2 bases from J; junction bases left unmatched: 7. CDR1 is MNHEY, CDR2 SMNVEV, per germline (reference sequence). CDR3 nucleotide sequence: TGTGCCAGCAGTTTTGCGGCTAGCGGAACCTACGAGCAGTACTTC. This gives the protein CASSFAASGTYEQYF.

The J gene is TRBJ2-7, the V gene TRBV6-1; TRBD1 matches 7 bases. V lost 10 bases to trimming and J lost 3 bases; unmatched junction nucleotides: 15. This CDR3 spans 15 amino acids. Germline CDR1 MNHNS, CDR2 SASEGT. The CDR3: CATESGTATLYEQYF. CDR3 coding DNA: TGTGCCACTGAATCCGGGACAGCGACGCTCTACGAGCAGTACTTC.

The chain uses TRBV5-6 and TRBJ2-5; D remains unclear. From germline, CDR1 is SGHDT and CDR2 YYEEEE. This CDR3 contains 13 residues. Trimming stripped 3 bases from V and 1 base from J, with 7 bases between. CDR3 sequence (DNA): TGTGCCAGCAGCTCCTGGACCCAAGAGACCCAGTACTTC. Its translation: CASSSWTQETQYF.

V usage is TRBV18 and J usage is TRBJ1-5; the D gene is possibly TRBD1 (6 bases). The length of the CDR3 is 18 residues. Trimming left V 6 bases short and J 6 bases short, with 27 bases between. CDR1 KGHSH and CDR2 LQKENI come from the germline V gene. This chain's CDR3 is CASSPQGTDYNKGQPQHF. The CDR3 nucleotides are TGTGCCAGCTCCCCCCAGGGGACTGATTACAATAAAGGTCAGCCCCAGCATTTT.

The gene calls are TRBV15 and TRBJ2-7, with TRBD2 as a possible D gene (7 bases). Germline V CDR1 and CDR2: LNHNV, YYDKDF (reference sequence). The CDR3 extends over 15 amino acids. Trimming took off 1 base at V and 2 bases at J, with 12 bases between the two ends. The DNA for the CDR3 is TGTGCCACCAGCAGAGTGGGGGGGCCGGCCTACGAGCAGTACTTC. This gives the protein CATSRVGGPAYEQYF.

This chain connects TRBV6-1 to TRBJ2-1; D may be TRBD1 (5 bases). Between the trimmed V and J ends, which lost 2 bases and 8 bases, there was a span of 7 bases. Looked up from germline, CDR1 is MNHNS and CDR2 is SASEGT. This CDR3 is built from 12 residues. The DNA for the CDR3 is TGTGCCAGCAGTGAAATCAGGGATGAGCAGTTCTTC. It encodes CASSEIRDEQFF.

The CDR3 loop reads CASSLKAKGEKLFF. CDR3 coding DNA: TGTGCCAGCAGCCTCAAGGCCAAGGGTGAAAAACTGTTTTTT. J is TRBJ1-4 and V is TRBV5-4; no clear D gene. The CDR3 has 14 residues. V dropped 4 bases and J dropped 7 bases, with 14 bases sitting between them. Per germline, CDR1 SGHNT and CDR2 YYREEE (reference sequence).